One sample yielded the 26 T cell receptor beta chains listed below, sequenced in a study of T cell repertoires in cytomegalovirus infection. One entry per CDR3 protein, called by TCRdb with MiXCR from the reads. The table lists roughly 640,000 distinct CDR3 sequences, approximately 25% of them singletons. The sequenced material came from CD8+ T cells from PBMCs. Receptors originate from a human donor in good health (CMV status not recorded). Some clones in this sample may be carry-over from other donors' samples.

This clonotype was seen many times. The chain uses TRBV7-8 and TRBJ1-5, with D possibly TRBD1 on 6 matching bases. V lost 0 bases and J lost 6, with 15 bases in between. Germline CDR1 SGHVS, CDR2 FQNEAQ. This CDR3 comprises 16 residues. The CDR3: CASSLATAGASQPQHF. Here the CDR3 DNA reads TGTGCCAGCAGCTTAGCGACAGCGGGGGCTAGTCAGCCCCAGCATTTT.

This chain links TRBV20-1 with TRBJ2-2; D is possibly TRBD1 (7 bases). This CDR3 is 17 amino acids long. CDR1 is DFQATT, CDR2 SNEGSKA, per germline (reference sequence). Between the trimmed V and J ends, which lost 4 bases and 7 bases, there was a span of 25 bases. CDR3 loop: CSAKDLRGPGAIGELFF. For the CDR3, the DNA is TGCAGTGCTAAAGATTTAAGGGGGCCGGGGGCAATCGGGGAGCTGTTTTTT.

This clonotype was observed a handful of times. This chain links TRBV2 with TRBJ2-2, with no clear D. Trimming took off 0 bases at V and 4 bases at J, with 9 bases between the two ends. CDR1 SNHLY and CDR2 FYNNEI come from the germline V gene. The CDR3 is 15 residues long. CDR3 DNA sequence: TGTGCCAGCAGTGAAGCGCTATCGCCCACCGGGGAGCTGTTTTTT. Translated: CASSEALSPTGELFF.

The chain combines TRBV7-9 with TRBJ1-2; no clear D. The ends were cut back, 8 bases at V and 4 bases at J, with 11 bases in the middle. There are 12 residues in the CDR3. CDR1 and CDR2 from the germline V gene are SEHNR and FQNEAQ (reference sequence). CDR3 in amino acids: CASYRLPYGYTF. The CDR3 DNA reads TGTGCCAGCTACAGACTACCCTATGGCTACACCTTC.

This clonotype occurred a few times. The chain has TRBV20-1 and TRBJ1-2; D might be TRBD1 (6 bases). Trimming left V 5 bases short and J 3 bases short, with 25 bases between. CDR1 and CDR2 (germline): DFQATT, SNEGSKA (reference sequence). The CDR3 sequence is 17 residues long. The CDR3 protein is CSAWAQGPRLGDYGYTF. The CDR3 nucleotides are TGCAGTGCTTGGGCGCAGGGGCCCCGGCTTGGGGACTATGGCTACACCTTC.

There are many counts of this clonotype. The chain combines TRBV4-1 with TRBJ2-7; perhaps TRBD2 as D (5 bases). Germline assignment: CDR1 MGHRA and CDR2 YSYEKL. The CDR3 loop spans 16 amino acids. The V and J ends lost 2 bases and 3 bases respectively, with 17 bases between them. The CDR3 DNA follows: TGCGCCAGCAGCCAACTCGGCGGTAGCGTTATCTACGAGCAGTACTTC. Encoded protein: CASSQLGGSVIYEQYF.

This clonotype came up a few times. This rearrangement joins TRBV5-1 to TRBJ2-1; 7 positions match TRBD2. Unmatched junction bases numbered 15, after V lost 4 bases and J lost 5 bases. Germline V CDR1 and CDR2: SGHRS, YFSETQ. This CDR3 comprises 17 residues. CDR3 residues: CASSTLRGVSKNNEQFF. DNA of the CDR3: TGCGCCAGCAGCACGCTTCGGGGGGTCAGTAAAAACAATGAGCAGTTCTTC.

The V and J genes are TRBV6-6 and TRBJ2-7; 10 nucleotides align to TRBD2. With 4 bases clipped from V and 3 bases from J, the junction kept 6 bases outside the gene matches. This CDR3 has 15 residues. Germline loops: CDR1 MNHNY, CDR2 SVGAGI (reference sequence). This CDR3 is CASSSGTSEIYEQYV. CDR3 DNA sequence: TGTGCCAGCAGTTCCGGGACTAGCGAGATCTACGAGCAGTACGTC.

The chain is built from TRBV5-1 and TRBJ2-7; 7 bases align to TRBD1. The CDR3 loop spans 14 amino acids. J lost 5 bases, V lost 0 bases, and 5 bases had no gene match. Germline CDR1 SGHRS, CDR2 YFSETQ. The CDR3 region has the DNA TGCGCCAGCAGCTTGGGACAGGGACATGACGAGCAGTACTTC. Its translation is CASSLGQGHDEQYF.

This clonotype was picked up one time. In DNA form, the CDR3 reads TGTGCCAGCGAGCTCGGGGGGGGGGAGCTGTTTTTT. Translating gives CASELGGGELFF. The chain couples TRBV5-4 to TRBJ2-2; 7 bases are a match to TRBD2. V lost 7 bases to trimming and J lost 8 bases; unmatched junction nucleotides: 5. Germline values: CDR1 SGHNT, CDR2 YYREEE (reference sequence). There are 12 residues in the CDR3.

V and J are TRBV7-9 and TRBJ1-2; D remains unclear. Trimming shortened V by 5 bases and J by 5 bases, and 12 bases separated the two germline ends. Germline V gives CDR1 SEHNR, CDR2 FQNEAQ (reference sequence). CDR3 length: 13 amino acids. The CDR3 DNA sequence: TGTGCCAGCAGCCGTTTCGAGGAGTATGGCTACACCTTC. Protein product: CASSRFEEYGYTF. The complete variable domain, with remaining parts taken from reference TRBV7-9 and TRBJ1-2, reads DTGVSQNPRHKITKRGQNVTFRCDPISEHNRLYWYRQTLGQGPEFLTYFQNEAQLEKSRLLSDRFSAERPKGSFSTLEIQRTEQGDSAMYLCASSRFEEYGYTFGSGTRLTVV.

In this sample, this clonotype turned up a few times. The CDR3 DNA reads TGTGCCACCAGCAGAGGGTCGGGGCTCCGCACAGATACGCAGTATTTT. Protein product: CATSRGSGLRTDTQYF. The chain carries TRBV15 and TRBJ2-3; TRBD1 or TRBD2 may be the D gene (5 bases each). V was trimmed by 1 base and J by 1 base, leaving 12 bases between them. The germline CDR1 and CDR2 sequences are LNHNV and YYDKDF (reference sequence). This CDR3 has 16 residues.

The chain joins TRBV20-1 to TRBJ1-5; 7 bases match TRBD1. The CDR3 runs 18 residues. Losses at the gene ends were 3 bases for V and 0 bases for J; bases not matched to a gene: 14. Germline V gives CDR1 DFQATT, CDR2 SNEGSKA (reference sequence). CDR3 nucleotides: TGCAGTGCTAGCATCACCACCGGGACAGTTTATAGCAATCAGCCCCAGCATTTT. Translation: CSASITTGTVYSNQPQHF.

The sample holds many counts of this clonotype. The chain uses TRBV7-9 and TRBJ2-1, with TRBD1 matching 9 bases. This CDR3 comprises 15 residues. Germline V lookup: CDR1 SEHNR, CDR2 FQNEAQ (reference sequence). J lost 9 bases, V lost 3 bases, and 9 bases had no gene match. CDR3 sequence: CASSFAERQGVEQFF. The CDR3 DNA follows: TGTGCCAGCAGCTTCGCCGAGCGACAGGGGGTTGAGCAGTTCTTC.

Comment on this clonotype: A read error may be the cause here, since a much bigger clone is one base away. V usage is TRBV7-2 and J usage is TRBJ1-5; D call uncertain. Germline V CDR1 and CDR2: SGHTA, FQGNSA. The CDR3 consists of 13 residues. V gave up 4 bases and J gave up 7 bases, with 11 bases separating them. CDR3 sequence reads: CTSSYPTQQPQHF. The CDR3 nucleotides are TGTACCAGCAGCTACCCGACGCAACAGCCCCAGCATTTT.

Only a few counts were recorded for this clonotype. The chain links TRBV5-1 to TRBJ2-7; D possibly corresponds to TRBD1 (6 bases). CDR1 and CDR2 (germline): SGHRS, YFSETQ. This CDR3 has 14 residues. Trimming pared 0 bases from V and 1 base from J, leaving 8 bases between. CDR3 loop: CASSLGDISYEQYF. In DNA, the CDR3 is TGCGCCAGCAGCTTGGGGGACATTTCCTACGAGCAGTACTTC. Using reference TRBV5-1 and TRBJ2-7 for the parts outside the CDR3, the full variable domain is KAGVTQTPRYLIKTRGQQVTLSCSPISGHRSVSWYQQTPGQGLQFLFEYFSETQRNKGNFPGRFSGRQFSNSRSEMNVSTLELGDSALYLCASSLGDISYEQYFGPGTRLTVT.

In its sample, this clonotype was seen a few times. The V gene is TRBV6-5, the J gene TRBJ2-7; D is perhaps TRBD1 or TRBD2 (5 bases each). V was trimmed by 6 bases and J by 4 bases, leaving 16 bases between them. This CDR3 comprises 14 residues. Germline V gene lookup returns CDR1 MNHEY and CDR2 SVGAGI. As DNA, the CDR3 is TGTGCCAGCAGCCCCGGGACGGAGTTTTACGAGCAGTACGTC. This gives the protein CASSPGTEFYEQYV.

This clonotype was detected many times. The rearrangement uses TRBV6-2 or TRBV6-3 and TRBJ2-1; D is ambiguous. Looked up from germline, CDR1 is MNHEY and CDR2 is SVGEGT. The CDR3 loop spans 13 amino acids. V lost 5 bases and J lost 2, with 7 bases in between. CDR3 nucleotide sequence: TGTGCCAGCAGTCGACTTCCCTACAATGAGCAGTTCTTC. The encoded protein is CASSRLPYNEQFF.

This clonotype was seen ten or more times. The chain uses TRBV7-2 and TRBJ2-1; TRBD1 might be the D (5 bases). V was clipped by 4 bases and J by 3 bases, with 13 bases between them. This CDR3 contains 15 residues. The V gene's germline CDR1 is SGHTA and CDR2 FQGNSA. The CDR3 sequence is CASSSETDDYNEQFF. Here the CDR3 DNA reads TGTGCCAGCAGCTCAGAGACAGACGACTACAATGAGCAGTTCTTC.

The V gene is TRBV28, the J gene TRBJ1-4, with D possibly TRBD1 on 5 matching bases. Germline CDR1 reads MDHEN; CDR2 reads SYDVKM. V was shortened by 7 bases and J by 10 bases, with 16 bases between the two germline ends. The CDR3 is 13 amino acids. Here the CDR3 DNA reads TGTGCCAGCACCTTAATGAACGGGGGAAAACTGTTTTTT. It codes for CASTLMNGGKLFF.

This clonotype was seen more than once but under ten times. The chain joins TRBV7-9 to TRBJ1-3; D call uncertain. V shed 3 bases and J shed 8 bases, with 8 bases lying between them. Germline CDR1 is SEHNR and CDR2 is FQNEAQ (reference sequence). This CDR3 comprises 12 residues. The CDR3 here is CASSLAYHTIYF. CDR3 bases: TGTGCCAGCAGCTTGGCCTACCACACCATATATTTT.

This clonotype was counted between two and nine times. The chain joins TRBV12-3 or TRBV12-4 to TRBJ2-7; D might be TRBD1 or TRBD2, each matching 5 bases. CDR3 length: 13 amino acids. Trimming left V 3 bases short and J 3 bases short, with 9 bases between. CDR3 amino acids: CASSLGVNYEQYF. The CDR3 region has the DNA TGTGCCAGCAGTTTGGGGGTAAACTACGAGCAGTACTTC.

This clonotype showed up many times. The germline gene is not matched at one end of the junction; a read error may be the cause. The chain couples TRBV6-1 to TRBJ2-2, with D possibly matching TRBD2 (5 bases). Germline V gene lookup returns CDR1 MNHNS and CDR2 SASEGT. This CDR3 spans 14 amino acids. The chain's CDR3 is CASSLVAKTGELFF. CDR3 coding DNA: TGTGCCAGCAGTTTAGTAGCGAAGACCGGGGAGCTGTTTTTT.

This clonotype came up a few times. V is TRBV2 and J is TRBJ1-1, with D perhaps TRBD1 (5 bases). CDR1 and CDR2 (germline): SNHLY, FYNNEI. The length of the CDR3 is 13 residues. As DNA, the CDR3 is TGTGCGTTGGGGTTGGGGGGGAACACTGAAGCTTTCTTT. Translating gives CALGLGGNTEAFF.

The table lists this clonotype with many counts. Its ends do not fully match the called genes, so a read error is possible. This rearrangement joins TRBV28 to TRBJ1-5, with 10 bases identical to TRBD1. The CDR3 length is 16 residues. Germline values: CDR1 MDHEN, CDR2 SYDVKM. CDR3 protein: CASSLPETGGNQPQHF. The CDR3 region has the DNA TGTGCCAGCAGTCTCCCCGAGACAGGGGGCAACCAGCCCCAGCATTTT.

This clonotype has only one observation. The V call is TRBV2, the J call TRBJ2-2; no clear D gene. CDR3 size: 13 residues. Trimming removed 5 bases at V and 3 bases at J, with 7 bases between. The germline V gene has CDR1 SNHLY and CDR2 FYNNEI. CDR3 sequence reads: CASSRPYTGELFF. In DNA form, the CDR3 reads TGTGCCAGCAGTCGACCCTACACCGGGGAGCTGTTTTTT. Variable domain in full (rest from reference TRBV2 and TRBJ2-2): EPEVTQTPSHQVTQMGQEVILRCVPISNHLYFYWYRQILGQKVEFLVSFYNNEISEKSEIFDDQFSVERPDGSNFTLKIRSTKLEDSAMYFCASSRPYTGELFFGEGSRLTVL.